Listed here are 26 T cell receptor beta chains from one sample, sequenced in a study of blood T cell repertoires in COVID-19. Sequencing used immunoSEQ multiplex PCR; TCRdb keeps in-frame clones, though not all of them. Here the sample spans 150,000 to 200,000 clones, 70% to 90% being singletons. Sequences were obtained from peripheral blood. The origin of the receptors is a man aged 55 to 69 with acute or convalescent COVID-19.

The J gene is TRBJ2-5, the V gene TRBV7-9; 9 bases line up with TRBD1. Germline CDR1 reads SEHNR; CDR2 reads FQNEAQ (reference sequence). V lost 1 base to trimming and J lost 4 bases; unmatched junction nucleotides: 4. The CDR3 length is 15 residues. As DNA, the CDR3 is TGTGCCAGCAGCTTAGGACAGGGGGTTCTAGAGACCCAGTACTTC. Protein: CASSLGQGVLETQYF.

This chain uses TRBV19 with TRBJ1-6, with 11 positions matching TRBD1. V lost 11 bases to trimming and J lost 8 bases; unmatched junction nucleotides: 8. Germline V gene data show CDR1 as LNHDA and CDR2 as SQIVND (reference sequence). This CDR3 spans 14 amino acids. The CDR3 coding sequence is TGTGCCGCCCAGAAGGGACAGGGGGATTCACCCCTCCACTTT. Translating gives CAAQKGQGDSPLHF.

CDR3 residues: CASSLEASGRAGVVNEQFF. The CDR3 DNA is TGTGCCAGCAGCTTGGAAGCTAGCGGGAGGGCCGGGGTCGTCAATGAGCAGTTCTTC. The chain joins TRBV5-5 to TRBJ2-1, with TRBD2 matching 12 bases. The V gene end was trimmed by 0 bases and the J gene end by 6 bases; junction bases not matched to a gene: 13. Per the germline V gene, CDR1 is SGHKS and CDR2 is YYEKEE (reference sequence). The CDR3 runs 19 residues.

This chain connects TRBV2 to TRBJ2-7; 12 nucleotides line up with TRBD2. The CDR3 totals 14 residues. The ends lost 10 bases at V and 3 bases at J; junction bases unmatched: 7. Germline CDR1 SNHLY, CDR2 FYNNEI. The CDR3 region has the DNA TGTGCCACACGCCAGACTAGCGGGAGCTACGAGCAGTACTTC. Protein sequence: CATRQTSGSYEQYF.

This clone was observed a few times. The gene calls are TRBV19 and TRBJ1-1; D might be TRBD1 (5 bases). Germline CDR1 is LNHDA and CDR2 is SQIVND (reference sequence). V was clipped by 5 bases and J by 6 bases, with 13 bases between them. The CDR3 sequence is 13 residues long. The CDR3 DNA reads TGTGCCAGTAGTTCCAGGGCTGGGGCTGAAGCTTTCTTT. This codes for CASSSRAGAEAFF. Full variable domain (missing parts from reference TRBV19 and TRBJ1-1): DGGITQSPKYLFRKEGQNVTLSCEQNLNHDAMYWYRQDPGQGLRLIYYSQIVNDFQKGDIAEGYSVSREKKESFPLTVTSAQKNPTAFYLCASSSRAGAEAFFGQGTRLTVV.

The chain uses TRBV5-1 and TRBJ2-1; 12 nucleotides align to TRBD2. The CDR3 is made up of 16 amino acids. V gave up 3 bases and J gave up 8 bases; unmatched junction bases: 9. The germline V gene has CDR1 SGHRS and CDR2 YFSETQ. CDR3 amino acids: CASSSGTSGPGDEQFF. CDR3 nucleotides: TGCGCCAGCAGCTCCGGGACTAGCGGGCCTGGCGATGAGCAGTTCTTC.

The chain links TRBV30 to TRBJ2-2; 13 bases fit TRBD2. Germline CDR1 GTSNPN, CDR2 SVGIG (reference sequence). V shed 1 base, J shed 8 bases, and the junction held 4 bases outside the gene matches. CDR3 length equals 15 residues. The CDR3 reads CAWSARLAGGGELFF. The CDR3 coding sequence is TGTGCCTGGAGTGCCCGACTAGCGGGAGGAGGGGAGCTGTTTTTT.

The chain uses TRBV7-9 and TRBJ2-2; D is possibly TRBD2 (5 bases). Looked up from germline, CDR1 is SEHNR and CDR2 is FQNEAQ (reference sequence). This CDR3 has 15 amino acids. Trimming removed 2 bases from V and 7 bases from J, with 14 bases in between. CDR3 residues: CASSLLGALFGELFF. The CDR3 DNA reads as TGTGCCAGCAGCTTATTGGGAGCTTTGTTCGGGGAGCTGTTTTTT. Combining the CDR3 with reference TRBV7-9 and TRBJ2-2 gives the whole variable domain DTGVSQNPRHKITKRGQNVTFRCDPISEHNRLYWYRQTLGQGPEFLTYFQNEAQLEKSRLLSDRFSAERPKGSFSTLEIQRTEQGDSAMYLCASSLLGALFGELFFGEGSRLTVL.

This clone was recorded only once. The chain recombines TRBV20-1 with TRBJ1-2; D remains unclear. Germline V gives CDR1 DFQATT, CDR2 SNEGSKA (reference sequence). Deletions cut 3 bases from V and 6 bases from J, with 8 bases between. This CDR3 spans 11 amino acids. As DNA, the CDR3 is TGCAGTGCTAGGCAGGATGATGGCTACACCTTC. It codes for CSARQDDGYTF.

The V call is TRBV18, the J call TRBJ1-6, with 7 bases that match TRBD1. The CDR3 length is 16 residues. V was pared by 2 bases and J by 4 bases, with 5 bases of the junction left unmatched. Per the germline V gene, CDR1 is KGHSH and CDR2 is LQKENI. CDR3 sequence: CASSPKGGRYNSPLHF. CDR3 DNA sequence: TGTGCCAGCTCACCAAAAGGGGGCCGATATAATTCACCCCTCCACTTT.

This clone was observed a single time. This chain uses TRBV4-1 with TRBJ1-2; a possible D gene is TRBD1 (5 bases). CDR1 is MGHRA, CDR2 YSYEKL, per germline. The CDR3 has 14 amino acids. The V end lost 0 bases, the J end lost 4 bases, and 9 bases lay between the germline ends. CDR3 sequence reads: CASSQDGGGYGYTF. CDR3 sequence (DNA): TGCGCCAGCAGCCAAGACGGGGGTGGCTATGGCTACACCTTC.

The rearrangement uses TRBV6-5 and TRBJ2-5, with D perhaps TRBD2 (6 bases). Germline V lookup: CDR1 MNHEY, CDR2 SVGAGI. V dropped 8 bases and J dropped 1 base, with 11 bases sitting between them. The CDR3 is 13 residues long. The DNA of the CDR3 is TGTGCCAGCCTCGGCGGGGCCCAAGAGACCCAGTACTTC. Its protein is CASLGGAQETQYF.

V and J are TRBV6-4 and TRBJ1-2; a weak D match, TRBD1 (6 bases). The germline gives CDR1 MRHNA, CDR2 SNTAGT. The V and J ends lost 6 bases and 4 bases respectively, with 15 bases between them. The CDR3 runs 14 residues. CDR3 amino acids: CASSPQGRSYGYTF. The CDR3, as DNA: TGTGCCAGCAGCCCACAGGGAAGAAGCTATGGCTACACCTTC.

CDR3 nucleotides: TGCGCCAGCAGCTTTCAACAGAACTATGGCTACACCTTC. It yields the protein CASSFQQNYGYTF. The chain employs TRBV5-1 and TRBJ1-2; D uncertain. With 2 bases removed from V and 2 bases from J, the gap between germline ends came to 7 bases. This CDR3 has 13 amino acids. From germline, CDR1 is SGHRS and CDR2 YFSETQ.

The rearrangement joins TRBV7-9 to TRBJ1-5; 7 nucleotides match TRBD1. In germline, CDR1 is SEHNR, CDR2 FQNEAQ (reference sequence). The CDR3 has 12 amino acids. The J segment lost 10 bases and the V segment lost 0 bases, leaving 0 bases of the junction unmatched. CDR3 nucleotide sequence: TGTGCCAGCAGCTTAGCAGGGGGCCCCCAGCATTTT. Its translation: CASSLAGGPQHF.

The chain carries TRBV2 and TRBJ2-5, with D possibly TRBD1 on 6 matching bases. V lost 2 bases and J lost 5, with 12 bases in between. The length of the CDR3 is 14 residues. Per germline, CDR1 SNHLY and CDR2 FYNNEI. Here the CDR3 DNA reads TGTGCCAGCAGTGAACCGGCAGGGGTGGAGACCCAGTACTTC. Translation: CASSEPAGVETQYF.

The rearrangement uses TRBV4-1 and TRBJ1-2, with no clear D. The CDR3 runs 15 residues. Between the trimmed V and J ends, which lost 1 base and 0 bases, there was a span of 9 bases. Germline loops: CDR1 MGHRA, CDR2 YSYEKL. CDR3 sequence reads: CASSQAGSANYGYTF. CDR3 nucleotide sequence: TGCGCCAGCAGCCAAGCCGGTAGCGCTAACTATGGCTACACCTTC.

The chain joins TRBV7-9 to TRBJ1-4; TRBD1 agrees at 7 bases. Germline assignment: CDR1 SEHNR and CDR2 FQNEAQ (reference sequence). The CDR3 has 15 amino acids. J was trimmed by 3 bases and V by 5 bases; bases with no gene match: 6. CDR3 in DNA: TGTGCCAGCAGCCCCAGGACAGGATCTAATGAAAAACTGTTTTTT. This gives the protein CASSPRTGSNEKLFF.

The rearrangement links TRBV6-2 or TRBV6-3 to TRBJ1-5; D gene unclear. With 0 bases removed from V and 6 bases from J, the gap between germline ends came to 6 bases. Germline CDR1 reads MNHEY; CDR2 reads SVGEGT. The CDR3 is made up of 13 amino acids. The CDR3 DNA follows: TGTGCCAGCAGTTACTCGACATTTCAGCCCCAGCATTTT. Encoded protein: CASSYSTFQPQHF.

The chain has TRBV2 and TRBJ1-3; 7 bases align to TRBD1. Germline V CDR1 and CDR2: SNHLY, FYNNEI. CDR3 length: 13 amino acids. J gave up 2 bases and V 11 bases, and 6 bases lay outside the gene matches. CDR3 residues: CAGSTGTGNTIYF. The CDR3, as DNA: TGTGCCGGCTCGACAGGGACTGGAAACACCATATATTTT.

The rearrangement joins TRBV7-2 to TRBJ1-5, with a tentative D call TRBD1 (6 bases). Deletions cut 6 bases from V and 7 bases from J, with 19 bases between. CDR3 size: 15 residues. The germline CDR1 and CDR2 sequences are SGHTA and FQGNSA. CDR3 DNA sequence: TGTGCCAGCAGGCACCGGGGGGGGCGAGTCCAGCCCCAGCATTTT. This encodes CASRHRGGRVQPQHF.

There are a few counts of this clone. This chain links TRBV15 with TRBJ2-5, with TRBD1 matching over 12 bases. V shed 1 base, J shed 5 bases, and the junction held 5 bases outside the gene matches. Germline CDR1 LNHNV, CDR2 YYDKDF (reference sequence). The CDR3 covers 16 residues. CDR3 DNA sequence: TGTGCCACCAGCAGAGCCGGGACAGGGGGCGCGGAGACCCAGTACTTC. Translation: CATSRAGTGGAETQYF.

V is TRBV20-1 and J is TRBJ1-5; D call uncertain. V dropped 7 bases and J dropped 6 bases, with 4 bases sitting between them. Per germline, CDR1 DFQATT and CDR2 SNEGSKA (reference sequence). This CDR3 comprises 9 residues. This CDR3 reads CSVGQPQHF. CDR3 coding DNA: TGCAGTGTCGGTCAGCCCCAGCATTTT.

V gene TRBV16 combines with J gene TRBJ1-6, with unresolved D. The CDR3 length is 15 residues. Germline CDR1 and CDR2: KGHSY and FQNENV. V was pared by 2 bases and J by 9 bases, with 14 bases between. CDR3 sequence (DNA): TGTGCCAGCAGCCAACAGGACGGGGTGGGTTCACCCCTCCACTTT. It is translated as CASSQQDGVGSPLHF.

This clone was recorded only once. The V and J genes are TRBV7-9 and TRBJ2-2; TRBD1 might be the D (6 bases). Germline values: CDR1 SEHNR, CDR2 FQNEAQ (reference sequence). Trimming shortened V by 5 bases and J by 1 base, and 14 bases separated the two germline ends. This CDR3 spans 16 amino acids. CDR3 DNA: TGTGCCAGCAGCCTGACGATGGGACAGAACACCGGGGAGCTGTTTTTT. It specifies CASSLTMGQNTGELFF.

This clone has just one count. The gene calls are TRBV28 and TRBJ2-7; 8 bases are a match to TRBD2. CDR3 length: 14 residues. Unmatched junction bases numbered 4, after V lost 4 bases and J lost 2 bases. In germline, CDR1 is MDHEN, CDR2 SYDVKM. The CDR3 protein is CASSSGGQPYEQYF. CDR3 DNA sequence: TGTGCCAGCAGTTCGGGAGGGCAACCCTACGAGCAGTACTTC.